These 20 T cell receptor beta chains came from one sample sequenced in a study of human T cells and chemical hapten exposure (dated by TCRdb to the early 2020s). This specimen's time point label, interpreted: healthy volunteer bleed at 2 weeks. Total RNA was extracted from unfractionated whole blood collected in Tempus Blood RNA tubes. Library prep was done by RACE. TCRdb lists the instrument as NextSeq 500. The public reads were run again by TCRdb, first through fastp at Q25 and then through MiXCR, and only productive beta chains were kept. Rows are combined by CDR3 protein, so each entry shows the most common genes and DNA. In all, the sample holds tens of thousands of distinct CDR3 sequences, and around 8.8% of those were seen once. The biggest ten clones account for 2.5% to 3.5% of the sample. Sequenced input: whole blood. The receptors were gathered from a female donor in good health. Some clones in this sample may be carry-over from other donors' samples.

This clonotype showed up many times. The chain is built from TRBV2 and TRBJ2-1; D remains ambiguous. Trimming took off 10 bases at V and 15 bases at J, with 37 bases between the two ends. The CDR3 is 17 residues long. Germline assignment: CDR1 SNHLY and CDR2 FYNNEI. CDR3 region: CATRTLPSDKAGFCLFF. CDR3 sequence (DNA): TGTGCCACCAGAACGCTACCGTCGGATAAAGCTGGGTTTTGTTTGTTCTTC.

The table lists this clonotype with a few counts. J is TRBJ2-6 and V is TRBV28; possible D gene TRBD1, 6 bases. Per the germline V gene, CDR1 is MDHEN and CDR2 is SYDVKM. The V end was cut by 6 bases, the J end by 4 bases, with 16 bases between. This CDR3 is built from 16 residues. CDR3 sequence reads: CASSSTTGTGANVLTF. In DNA form, the CDR3 reads TGTGCCAGCAGCTCGACAACAGGGACCGGGGCCAACGTCCTGACTTTC.

This clonotype was detected only a few times. The chain has TRBV20-1 and TRBJ1-2; a weak D match, TRBD1 (6 bases). Germline values: CDR1 DFQATT, CDR2 SNEGSKA (reference sequence). The V end lost 2 bases, the J end lost 0 bases, and 19 bases lay between the germline ends. The CDR3 length is 17 residues. In nucleotides, the CDR3 is TGCAGTGCTAGACATCTTGGGGGGCCCTCGTCTAACTATGGCTACACCTTC. Translating it yields CSARHLGGPSSNYGYTF.

In its sample, this clonotype was seen many times. The chain carries TRBV30 and TRBJ2-7, with 7 bases aligning to TRBD2. The germline gives CDR1 GTSNPN, CDR2 SVGIG (reference sequence). Trimming took 2 bases from V and 3 from J; bases not matched to a gene: 10. The CDR3 has 15 amino acids. CDR3 bases: TGTGCCTGGAGTATGCGCGGGAGCCCCCTCTACGAGCAGTACTTC. Its protein is CAWSMRGSPLYEQYF.

Turning to this clonotype: This may be a read error, as it is one base from a much larger clone. This rearrangement joins TRBV28 to TRBJ2-3, with 9 bases that match TRBD2. CDR3 length equals 15 residues. Germline assignment: CDR1 MDHEN and CDR2 SYDVKM. CDR3 sequence reads: CANSLPSGNSGTQYF. The DNA for the CDR3 is TGTGCCAACAGTTTGCCTAGCGGGAATAGTGGTACGCAGTATTTT.

About this clonotype itself: A junction end diverges from the germline sequence, so it may reflect a read error. This chain uses TRBV24-1 with TRBJ2-3; D is unclear. Germline CDR1 is KGHDR and CDR2 is SFDVKD. The CDR3 length is 13 residues. The CDR3 DNA is TGTGTCACCAGTGGTCCCCGCACAGATACGCAGTATTTT. This translates into CVTSGPRTDTQYF.

This clonotype has at least ten counts. The CDR3 DNA is TGTGCCAGCAGTTTATTTAGTGGTGGGGGTGACAATGAGCAGTTCTTC. Translated: CASSLFSGGGDNEQFF. The rearrangement links TRBV27 to TRBJ2-1; D tentatively fits TRBD1 or TRBD2 (5 bases each). The CDR3 sequence is 16 residues long. CDR1 and CDR2 from the germline V gene are MNHEY and SMNVEV (reference sequence). V was clipped by 1 base and J by 5 bases, with 15 bases between them.

This clonotype has ten or more counts. The CDR3 loop reads CASSPSSGSNYEQYF. In DNA form, the CDR3 reads TGTGCCAGCAGCCCATCTAGCGGATCGAATTACGAGCAGTACTTC. V is TRBV7-2 and J is TRBJ2-7; 7 nucleotides line up with TRBD2. The CDR3 consists of 15 residues. Losses at the gene ends were 5 bases for V and 4 bases for J; bases not matched to a gene: 11. The germline V gene has CDR1 SGHTA and CDR2 FQGNSA.

This chain links TRBV27 with TRBJ2-2; TRBD2 matches 7 bases. The CDR3 sequence is 15 residues long. Germline CDR1 reads MNHEY; CDR2 reads SMNVEV (reference sequence). Trimming cost V 1 base and J 4 bases; bases outside gene matches: 3. CDR3 sequence reads: CASSLFGGSTGELFF. The CDR3 bases are TGTGCCAGCAGTTTATTCGGCGGGAGCACCGGGGAGCTGTTTTTT.

This clonotype was seen a handful of times. The chain combines TRBV20-1 with TRBJ2-7; the match to TRBD2 covers 10 bases. The CDR3 spans 15 residues. Trimming took 0 bases from V and 6 from J; bases not matched to a gene: 8. Germline CDR1 is DFQATT and CDR2 is SNEGSKA (reference sequence). The CDR3 DNA follows: TGCAGTGCTAGAGATACTAGCGGGAATCGTTTCGAGCAGTACTTC. As protein: CSARDTSGNRFEQYF.

This clonotype was detected ten times or more. J is TRBJ2-5 and V is TRBV6-4; D is possibly TRBD1 (6 bases). The V end lost 2 bases, the J end lost 5 bases, and 9 bases lay between the germline ends. The CDR3 sequence is 13 residues long. Germline CDR1 is MRHNA and CDR2 is SNTAGT. In nucleotides, the CDR3 is TGTGCCAGCAGTGACAGGGGGATTGAGACCCAGTACTTC. Residues: CASSDRGIETQYF.

The chain has TRBV27 and TRBJ1-1; no reliable D call. CDR1 and CDR2 (germline): MNHEY, SMNVEV (reference sequence). The CDR3 extends over 13 amino acids. Trimming took 3 bases from V and 2 from J, leaving 7 bases between them. CDR3 in amino acids: CASSFTVNTEAFF. DNA of the CDR3: TGTGCCAGCAGTTTTACAGTTAACACTGAAGCTTTCTTT.

The sample holds a few counts of this clonotype. The gene calls are TRBV5-4 and TRBJ1-4, with D hard to call. Germline V gene sequence: CDR1 SGHNT, CDR2 YYREEE (reference sequence). Trimming cost V 4 bases and J 0 bases, with 10 bases left between them. This CDR3 is built from 15 residues. The CDR3 coding sequence is TGTGCCAGCAGCCGGGAGGGTACAACTAATGAAAAACTGTTTTTT. Amino acids: CASSREGTTNEKLFF.

The J gene is TRBJ2-2, the V gene TRBV18, with D tentatively TRBD1 or TRBD2 (5 bases each). The CDR3 is made up of 15 amino acids. V was clipped by 4 bases and J by 4 bases, with 13 bases between them. The germline CDR1 and CDR2 sequences are KGHSH and LQKENI. CDR3 protein: CASSLGVRTTGELFF. The CDR3 nucleotides read TGTGCCAGCTCACTGGGGGTTCGGACCACCGGGGAGCTGTTTTTT. The entire variable domain, with the rest obtained from reference TRBV18 and TRBJ2-2, is as follows: NAGVMQNPRHLVRRRGQEARLRCSPMKGHSHVYWYRQLPEEGLKFMVYLQKENIIDESGMPKERFSAEFPKEGPSILRIQQVVRGDSAAYFCASSLGVRTTGELFFGEGSRLTVL.

About this clonotype itself: A much larger clone sits a single nucleotide away, making a read error possible. V is TRBV28 and J is TRBJ2-6, with 10 bases aligning to TRBD1. This CDR3 is 18 amino acids long. The germline CDR1 and CDR2 sequences are MDHEN and SYDVKM. The CDR3 loop reads CASIPRDRGRSEANVLTF. The CDR3 DNA sequence: TGTGCCAGTATACCCCGGGACAGGGGTCGCTCTGAGGCCAACGTCCTGACTTTC.

The chain is built from TRBV5-1 and TRBJ2-7; TRBD1 aligns across 9 bases. Germline V gene lookup returns CDR1 SGHRS and CDR2 YFSETQ. Trimming cost V 4 bases and J 6 bases; bases outside gene matches: 8. The length of the CDR3 is 14 residues. CDR3: CASSAGTGTAEQYF. Written as DNA, the CDR3 is TGCGCCAGCAGCGCCGGGACAGGGACCGCCGAGCAGTACTTC.

In this sample, this clonotype turned up once. The chain carries TRBV7-9 and TRBJ2-3, with D uncertain. Germline assignment: CDR1 SEHNR and CDR2 FQNEAQ (reference sequence). This CDR3 has 15 residues. V dropped 5 bases and J dropped 0 bases, with 12 bases sitting between them. In DNA form, the CDR3 reads TGTGCCAGCAGCAGCTCCTCCTTTAGCACAGATACGCAGTATTTT. Its protein product is CASSSSSFSTDTQYF.

This rearrangement joins TRBV10-3 to TRBJ2-3; TRBD2 matches at 8 bases. The CDR3 spans 15 residues. V dropped 4 bases and J dropped 6; count of bases not matched to a gene: 9. The germline V gene has CDR1 ENHRY and CDR2 SYGVKD. CDR3 region: CAISGGEAGADTQYF. In nucleotides, the CDR3 is TGTGCCATCAGTGGGGGAGAAGCGGGAGCGGATACGCAGTATTTT.

This clonotype has more than one count but fewer than ten. The chain employs TRBV29-1 and TRBJ2-5; the D gene could be TRBD1 or TRBD2 (5 bases each). This CDR3 has 12 residues. Germline V gives CDR1 SQVTM, CDR2 ANQGSEA. Trimming stripped 3 bases from V and 5 bases from J, with 10 bases between. CDR3 coding DNA: TGCAGCGTTGAGTTTGGGACCGAGACCCAGTACTTC. Protein: CSVEFGTETQYF. Filled out from reference TRBV29-1 and TRBJ2-5, the complete variable domain reads SAVISQKPSRDICQRGTSLTIQCQVDSQVTMMFWYRQQPGQSLTLIATANQGSEATYESGFVIDKFPISRPNLTFSTLTVSNMSPEDSSIYLCSVEFGTETQYFGPGTRLLVL.

In regard to this clonotype: This may be a read error: a much more frequent sequence differs by one nucleotide. The chain carries TRBV25-1 and TRBJ2-3; a weak D match, TRBD2 (5 bases). V lost 5 bases, J lost 0 bases, and 15 bases lay in between. The CDR3 loop spans 16 amino acids. Per the germline V gene, CDR1 is MGHDK and CDR2 is SYGVNS. The CDR3 region is CASSNRTAYSTDTQYF. The CDR3 bases are TGTGCCAGCAGTAACCGGACTGCATATAGCACAGATACGCAGTATTTT.